The 21 T cell receptor beta chains reported below all come from one sample, sequenced in a study of T cells in localized non-small cell lung cancer. TCRdb's table, derived via immunoSEQ multiplex PCR, lists solely in-frame clones and lacks some. The sample comprises tens of thousands of clones, roughly 79% of which are singletons, and roughly 4.5% rests with the top ten. The specimen comprised PBMCs, sampled before any cancer treatment. These receptors were collected from a man aged 40 to 70 with stage II lung adenocarcinoma.

CDR3 sequence: CASSVEGGLTDTQYF. CDR3 in DNA: TGTGCCAGCAGCGTAGAGGGGGGACTAACAGATACGCAGTATTTT. The chain carries TRBV9 and TRBJ2-3, with D maybe TRBD2 (7 bases). V dropped 0 bases and J dropped 3 bases, with 11 bases sitting between them. CDR3 length equals 15 residues. Germline V gene lookup returns CDR1 SGDLS and CDR2 YYNGEE.

The chain recombines TRBV6-5 with TRBJ2-3, with TRBD1 matching over 7 bases. CDR1 and CDR2 from the germline V gene are MNHEY and SVGAGI. V lost 2 bases to trimming and J lost 0 bases; unmatched junction nucleotides: 2. The CDR3 runs 15 residues. The CDR3 DNA follows: TGTGCCAGCAGTTACAGGGACAGCAGCACAGATACGCAGTATTTT. Its protein product is CASSYRDSSTDTQYF.

The chain links TRBV7-9 to TRBJ2-1; 7 bases are a match to TRBD2. The CDR3 length is 16 residues. Germline V gives CDR1 SEHNR, CDR2 FQNEAQ (reference sequence). Losses at the gene ends were 1 base for V and 9 bases for J; bases not matched to a gene: 12. CDR3 nucleotide sequence: TGTGCCAGCAGCTTAGGAAGGGCTAGCGGACGGGGTGAGCAGTTCTTC. Translated: CASSLGRASGRGEQFF.

The V gene is TRBV7-3, the J gene TRBJ2-3; D unclear. The V and J ends lost 4 bases and 2 bases respectively, with 4 bases between them. This CDR3 has 12 residues. Germline loops: CDR1 SGHTA, CDR2 FQGTGA. CDR3 sequence reads: CASSSTTDTQYF. The CDR3, as DNA: TGTGCCAGCAGCTCCACCACAGATACGCAGTATTTT.

Sample share makes this clone medium-sized. The J gene is TRBJ1-5, the V gene TRBV10-3; the match to TRBD1 covers 10 bases. Germline V gives CDR1 ENHRY, CDR2 SYGVKD. This CDR3 comprises 14 residues. With V trimmed by 3 bases and J by 7 bases, 3 bases remained unmatched. CDR3 region: CAISEGTGVQPQHF. CDR3 bases: TGTGCCATCAGTGAAGGGACAGGGGTACAGCCCCAGCATTTT.

The CDR3 nucleotides are TGTGCCATCAGGGAGACGGTGAACACTGAAGCTTTCTTT. As protein: CAIRETVNTEAFF. This chain uses TRBV10-3 with TRBJ1-1; D remains ambiguous. CDR3 size: 13 residues. Germline values: CDR1 ENHRY, CDR2 SYGVKD. Trimming stripped 6 bases from V and 0 bases from J, with 8 bases between.

The chain couples TRBV19 to TRBJ1-5; possibly TRBD1 for D (6 bases). The CDR3 extends over 18 amino acids. Looked up from germline, CDR1 is LNHDA and CDR2 is SQIVND (reference sequence). Trimming pared 3 bases from V and 0 bases from J, leaving 18 bases between. The CDR3 loop reads CASSMVGQGSTSNQPQHF. The CDR3 bases are TGTGCCAGTAGTATGGTAGGGCAGGGGAGTACTAGCAATCAGCCCCAGCATTTT.

The chain carries TRBV2 and TRBJ1-1; possibly TRBD1 for D (5 bases). The CDR3 covers 14 residues. V gave up 3 bases and J gave up 4 bases, with 12 bases separating them. Germline V lookup: CDR1 SNHLY, CDR2 FYNNEI. In DNA, the CDR3 is TGTGCCAGCAGTGATCAAGGGGATAGCACTGAAGCTTTCTTT. Protein product: CASSDQGDSTEAFF.

The gene calls are TRBV6-5 and TRBJ1-5; D may be TRBD1 (6 bases). Trimming removed 4 bases at V and 7 bases at J, with 14 bases between. The germline V gene encodes CDR1 MNHEY and CDR2 SVGAGI. There are 14 residues in the CDR3. CDR3 sequence reads: CASSSRGVSQPQHF. In DNA form, the CDR3 reads TGTGCCAGCAGTTCGAGGGGGGTGAGCCAGCCCCAGCATTTT.

This clone was seen just once. The rearrangement links TRBV30 to TRBJ1-1, with 7 bases that match TRBD1. J was trimmed by 0 bases and V by 3 bases; bases with no gene match: 13. The length of the CDR3 is 17 residues. Germline lookup yields CDR1 GTSNPN and CDR2 SVGIG (reference sequence). The CDR3 region has the DNA TGTGCCTGGAGGAACGTAGGGGGCAGTCAGGTGAACACTGAAGCTTTCTTT. The encoded protein is CAWRNVGGSQVNTEAFF.

The chain joins TRBV25-1 to TRBJ1-2, with D maybe TRBD1 (6 bases). The CDR3 has 16 amino acids. Looked up from germline, CDR1 is MGHDK and CDR2 is SYGVNS. Trimming removed 3 bases at V and 10 bases at J, with 24 bases between. CDR3 in DNA: TGTGCCAGCAGTGAGGATCTAAGGCAGGGGAAAAGTGACTACACCTTC. This sequence encodes CASSEDLRQGKSDYTF.

This chain links TRBV4-1 with TRBJ2-1, with D possibly matching TRBD2 (5 bases). The CDR3 runs 15 residues. CDR1 is MGHRA, CDR2 YSYEKL, per germline. Between the trimmed V and J ends, which lost 1 base and 5 bases, there was a span of 12 bases. The CDR3 loop is CASSQVAIRNNEQFF. CDR3 bases: TGCGCCAGCAGCCAAGTAGCGATACGCAACAATGAGCAGTTCTTC.

The V gene is TRBV7-6, the J gene TRBJ2-7; TRBD1 might be the D (6 bases). The germline V and J ends were trimmed by 6 bases and 0 bases, with 12 bases remaining between them. The germline V gene has CDR1 SGHVS and CDR2 FNYEAQ. The CDR3 sequence is 14 residues long. The DNA of the CDR3 is TGTGCCAGCAGTGAGGCAGGGGTCTCCTACGAGCAGTACTTC. It translates to CASSEAGVSYEQYF.

This clone was seen a single time. CDR3 nucleotide sequence: TGTGCCAGCAGTGAATACGCAGGGTGGAATTCACCCCTCCACTTT. This translates into CASSEYAGWNSPLHF. The V and J genes are TRBV25-1 and TRBJ1-6; TRBD1 might be the D (5 bases). CDR1 and CDR2 from the germline V gene are MGHDK and SYGVNS. Trimming left V 0 bases short and J 7 bases short, with 10 bases between. The CDR3 runs 15 residues. The variable domain in full, completed from reference TRBV25-1 and TRBJ1-6, reads EADIYQTPRYLVIGTGKKITLECSQTMGHDKMYWYQQDPGMELHLIHYSYGVNSTEKGDLSSESTVSRIRTEHFPLTLESARPSHTSQYLCASSEYAGWNSPLHFGNGTRLTVT.

The genes are TRBV5-5 and TRBJ2-1; 7 bases map to TRBD1. CDR1 SGHKS and CDR2 YYEKEE come from the germline V gene (reference sequence). V was clipped by 2 bases and J by 3 bases; unmatched bases: 5. There are 15 residues in the CDR3. The chain's CDR3 is CASSFLGQDYNEQFF. The CDR3 nucleotides are TGTGCCAGCAGCTTTCTCGGACAGGACTACAATGAGCAGTTCTTC.

This chain joins TRBV6-4 and TRBJ1-1, with a possible D match to TRBD1 (6 bases). Looked up from germline, CDR1 is MRHNA and CDR2 is SNTAGT. CDR3 length: 13 residues. V dropped 3 bases and J dropped 5 bases, with 10 bases sitting between them. Here the CDR3 DNA reads TGTGCCAGCAGTGAAGGGGGAGTTACTGAAGCTTTCTTT. This encodes CASSEGGVTEAFF.

This clone occurred once. The genes are TRBV7-2 and TRBJ2-3, with TRBD1 matching 7 bases. With V trimmed by 6 bases and J by 10 bases, 7 bases remained unmatched. CDR3 length equals 12 residues. Germline values: CDR1 SGHTA, CDR2 FQGNSA. CDR3 protein: CASRDDRVAQYF. CDR3 nucleotides: TGTGCCAGCAGGGACGACAGGGTAGCGCAGTATTTT.

The J gene is TRBJ1-1, the V gene TRBV6-1, with 10 bases aligning to TRBD1. Looked up from germline, CDR1 is MNHNS and CDR2 is SASEGT. With V trimmed by 5 bases and J by 5 bases, 5 bases remained unmatched. The length of the CDR3 is 14 residues. This CDR3 reads CASSSRDRGTEAFF. CDR3 in DNA: TGTGCCAGCAGTTCCCGGGACAGGGGAACTGAAGCTTTCTTT.

The chain is built from TRBV6-5 and TRBJ1-5; possibly TRBD1 for D (5 bases). Trimming took 9 bases from V and 2 from J, leaving 17 bases between them. The CDR3 is 15 amino acids. Germline V gene sequence: CDR1 MNHEY, CDR2 SVGAGI. The DNA of the CDR3 is TGTGCCAGTAGACAGTCGGGGGTGGGCAATCAGCCCCAGCATTTT. Protein product: CASRQSGVGNQPQHF.

In its sample, this clone was seen a few times. This chain connects TRBV15 to TRBJ2-1; D is undetermined. The CDR3 covers 14 residues. V was pared by 0 bases and J by 8 bases, with 11 bases between. Germline V gene sequence: CDR1 LNHNV, CDR2 YYDKDF (reference sequence). CDR3 coding DNA: TGTGCCACCAGCAGAGATCGGGTTAGGGATGAGCAGTTCTTC. This translates into CATSRDRVRDEQFF.

The chain uses TRBV7-9 and TRBJ2-7; D unresolved. V gave up 5 bases and J gave up 4 bases, with 9 bases separating them. The CDR3 runs to 12 residues. The V gene's germline CDR1 is SEHNR and CDR2 FQNEAQ (reference sequence). The CDR3 nucleotides are TGTGCCAGCAGCCTCCAAAGTTACGAGCAGTACTTC. Protein sequence: CASSLQSYEQYF. Full variable domain (missing parts from reference TRBV7-9 and TRBJ2-7): DTGVSQNPRHKITKRGQNVTFRCDPISEHNRLYWYRQTLGQGPEFLTYFQNEAQLEKSRLLSDRFSAERPKGSFSTLEIQRTEQGDSAMYLCASSLQSYEQYFGPGTRLTVT.